This entry features one T cell receptor beta chain sequence. This specimen belongs to a study of T cell changes during pregnancy in multiple sclerosis. The CDR3 runs 16 residues. Germline CDR1 KGHSH, CDR2 LQKENI. V lost 3 bases and J lost 5; bases outside the gene matches: 11. The repertoire was sequenced with immunoSEQ multiplex PCR; TCRdb's copy has only in-frame clones and lacks some. The sample consists of tens of thousands of clones, more than 85% of them appearing once. This chain joins TRBV18 and TRBJ2-7, with 9 bases matching TRBD1. The receptor was derived from a female donor with multiple sclerosis, enrolled in a pregnancy study. Sequencing used peripheral blood, obtained before pregnancy. In DNA, the CDR3 is TGTGCCAGCTCACCGACCCGGAACAGGGGGCGGGACGAGCAGTACTTC. This sequence encodes CASSPTRNRGRDEQYF.